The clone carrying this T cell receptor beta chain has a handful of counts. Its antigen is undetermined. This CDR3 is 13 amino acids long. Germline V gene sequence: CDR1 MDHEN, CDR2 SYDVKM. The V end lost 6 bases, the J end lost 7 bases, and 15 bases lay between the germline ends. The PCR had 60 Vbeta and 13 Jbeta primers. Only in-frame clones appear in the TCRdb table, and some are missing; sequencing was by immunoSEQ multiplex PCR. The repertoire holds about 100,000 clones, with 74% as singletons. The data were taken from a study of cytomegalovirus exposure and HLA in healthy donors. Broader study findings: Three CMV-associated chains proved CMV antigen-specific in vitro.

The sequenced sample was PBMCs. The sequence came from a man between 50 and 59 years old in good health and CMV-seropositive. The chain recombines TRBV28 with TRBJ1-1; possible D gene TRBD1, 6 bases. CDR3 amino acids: CASRFLDRFEAFF. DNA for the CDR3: TGTGCCAGCAGATTTTTGGACAGATTTGAAGCTTTCTTT.